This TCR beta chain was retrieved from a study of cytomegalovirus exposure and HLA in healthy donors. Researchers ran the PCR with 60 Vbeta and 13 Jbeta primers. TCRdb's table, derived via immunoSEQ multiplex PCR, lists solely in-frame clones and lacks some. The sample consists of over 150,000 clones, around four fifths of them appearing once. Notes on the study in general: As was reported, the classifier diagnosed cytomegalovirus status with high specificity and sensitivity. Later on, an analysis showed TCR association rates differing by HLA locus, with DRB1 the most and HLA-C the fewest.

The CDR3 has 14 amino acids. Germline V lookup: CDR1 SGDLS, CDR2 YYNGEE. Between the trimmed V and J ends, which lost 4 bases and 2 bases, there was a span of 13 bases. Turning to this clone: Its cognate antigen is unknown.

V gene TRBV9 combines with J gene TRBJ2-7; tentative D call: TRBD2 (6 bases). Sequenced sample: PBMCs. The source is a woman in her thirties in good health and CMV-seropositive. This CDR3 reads CASSLRLGPYEQYF. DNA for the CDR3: TGTGCCAGCAGCCTCCGACTAGGACCCTACGAGCAGTACTTC.